This is a list of T cell receptor beta chains from one sample in a study of beta chain features in type 1 diabetes. The protocol was immunoSEQ multiplex PCR, while the TCRdb copy is restricted to in-frame clones and leaves out a portion. The sample records 600,000 to 700,000 clones, 10% to 15% being singletons. The sample taken for sequencing was naive CD4+ T cells from blood. The receptors shown here come from a man aged 18 to 35 with type 1 diabetes. Both conserved end residues are part of each CDR3. D genes are given only for firm matches. The listing skips clone size in some rows; elsewhere it reads once, few, many or a size class.

TRBV4-1	TRBJ1-1	.	.	CASVPLQGGHTEAFF	TGCGCCAGCGTTCCTCTACAGGGCGGTCACACTGAAGCTTTCTTT
TRBV28	TRBJ2-3	few	.	CASSTFGTDTQYF	TGTGCCAGCAGCACGTTTGGCACAGATACGCAGTATTTT
TRBV18	TRBJ2-3	.	.	CASSPGQTDTQYF	TGTGCCAGCTCACCGGGGCAGACAGATACGCAGTATTTT
TRBV5-6	TRBJ2-1	.	.	CASSFGGPRWDEQFF	TGTGCCAGCAGCTTTGGGGGCCCGAGGTGGGATGAGCAGTTCTTC
TRBV28	TRBJ1-1	few	.	CASSLSAGNTEAFF	TGTGCCAGCAGTTTATCGGCGGGTAACACTGAAGCTTTCTTT
TRBV25-1	TRBJ1-6	few	.	CASTPPGTLNSPLHF	TGTGCCAGCACCCCGCCGGGGACACTTAATTCACCCCTCCACTTT
TRBV7-2	TRBJ2-7	.	TRBD1	CASSLWTGDYEQYF	TGTGCCAGCAGCTTATGGACAGGGGACTACGAGCAGTACTTC
TRBV5-6	TRBJ2-7	.	.	CASSDYEQYF	TGTGCCAGCAGCGACTACGAGCAGTACTTC
TRBV2	TRBJ2-2	.	.	CASRGEPTGELFF	TGTGCCAGCAGGGGTGAACCCACCGGGGAGCTGTTTTTT
TRBV18	TRBJ2-3	few	TRBD2	CASSPPGLAGGQDTQYF	TGTGCCAGCTCACCACCTGGTCTAGCGGGGGGGCAAGATACGCAGTATTTT
TRBV30	TRBJ2-2	few	.	CAWGTGTTGELFF	TGTGCCTGGGGGACCGGGACCACCGGGGAGCTGTTTTTT
TRBV11-2	TRBJ2-2	.	TRBD2	CASSLGVAGSVGELFF	TGTGCCAGCAGCTTAGGGGTAGCGGGGTCGGTCGGGGAGCTGTTTTTT
TRBV5-4	TRBJ2-5	few	TRBD2	CASSSQSTSVETQYF	TGTGCCAGCAGCTCACAGTCTACTAGCGTAGAGACCCAGTACTTC
TRBV9	TRBJ2-5	few	TRBD2	CASSVSGGAGETQYF	TGTGCCAGCAGCGTCAGCGGGGGGGCCGGAGAGACCCAGTACTTC
TRBV4-1	TRBJ1-6	few	TRBD1	CASSPGQGISYNSPLHF	TGCGCCAGCAGCCCCGGACAGGGGATCTCCTATAATTCACCCCTCCACTTT
TRBV5-4	TRBJ2-5	.	TRBD2	CASTPGLDKETQYF	TGTGCCAGCACCCCGGGACTAGACAAAGAGACCCAGTACTTC
TRBV6-1	TRBJ2-6	.	TRBD1	CASSVSTGAGANVLTF	TGTGCCAGCAGTGTATCAACAGGGGCTGGGGCCAACGTCCTGACTTTC
TRBV7-2	TRBJ1-5	.	.	CASSEGQGYSNQPQHF	TGTGCCAGCAGCGAGGGCCAAGGGTATAGCAATCAGCCCCAGCATTTT
TRBV7-9	TRBJ2-3	.	TRBD1	CASSAGGGTDTQYF	TGTGCCAGCAGCGCAGGGGGCGGCACAGATACGCAGTATTTT
TRBV27	TRBJ2-7	.	.	CASTTGTQYEQYF	TGTGCCAGCACTACCGGGACTCAGTACGAGCAGTACTTC
TRBV5-1	TRBJ2-3	.	TRBD2	CASSLSTSGGVF	TGCGCCAGCAGCTTGTCCACTAGCGGGGGCGTATTT
TRBV7-2	TRBJ2-1	few	.	CASSLDTYEQFF	TGTGCCAGCAGCTTAGATACGTATGAGCAGTTCTTC
TRBV19	TRBJ1-2	few	.	CASSTGRYGYTF	TGTGCCAGTAGTACCGGCCGTTATGGCTACACCTTC
TRBV5-1	TRBJ2-2	few	.	CASSSSRRPNTGELFF	TGCGCCAGCAGCAGTTCCCGACGACCTAACACCGGGGAGCTGTTTTTT
TRBV27	TRBJ1-1	.	.	CASSLWAGTNHEAFF	TGTGCCAGCAGTCTCTGGGCAGGGACTAACCATGAAGCTTTCTTT